This T cell receptor beta chain was obtained from a study of somatic mutations in cytotoxic T cells in rheumatoid arthritis. Study-level information: Blood from the patient (about 30 ml EDTA) was drawn right after diagnosis, pretreatment. Whole-study results and caveats: About an eighth of the roughly 65 patients had a largest CD8+ clone above 20% of CD8+ cells.

Produced via immunoSEQ multiplex PCR; TCRdb's table is partial and in-frame only. The sample lists about 30,000 clones; approximately 78% were seen once. About this clone: Its target is unknown.

Germline V gene sequence: CDR1 MGHDK, CDR2 SYGVNS. The CDR3 runs to 16 residues. V was pared by 1 base and J by 5 bases, with 14 bases between. The specimen sequenced was CD8+ T cells sorted from blood. The J gene is TRBJ1-4, the V gene TRBV25-1, with D perhaps matching TRBD1 (5 bases). This TCR came from an adult with rheumatoid arthritis. CDR3 in DNA: TGTGCCAGCAGTGAATTAAGGCAGGGCCTAAATGAAAAACTGTTTTTT. It codes for CASSELRQGLNEKLFF. The entire variable domain, with the rest obtained from reference TRBV25-1 and TRBJ1-4, is as follows: EADIYQTPRYLVIGTGKKITLECSQTMGHDKMYWYQQDPGMELHLIHYSYGVNSTEKGDLSSESTVSRIRTEHFPLTLESARPSHTSQYLCASSELRQGLNEKLFFGSGTQLSVL.